A selection of T cell receptor beta chains follows, all from one sample in a study of cytomegalovirus exposure and HLA in healthy donors. Only in-frame clones appear in the TCRdb table, and some are missing; sequencing was by immunoSEQ multiplex PCR. Of 150,000 to 200,000 clones listed, around 82% are singletons. What was sequenced was PBMCs. The receptors were gathered from a boy younger than 18 in good health and CMV-seronegative. Each CDR3 is given with its conserved first and last residue.

CASSLGEGSAVGDEQYF,TRBV7-3,TRBJ2-7
CASSLSQGAGQPQHF,TRBV28,TRBJ1-5
CASKLKGQGHQPQHF,TRBV6-1,TRBJ1-5
CASTGQDTDTQYF,TRBV6-6,TRBJ2-3
CASSQEQIGNTIYF,TRBV4-2,TRBJ1-3
CASSLTRQGGYEQYF,TRBV7-8,TRBJ2-7
CASSLKLRDRFF,TRBV5-6,TRBJ2-1
CASSSGQGAYNEQFF,TRBV5-1,TRBJ2-1
CASSLELAGGPGTDTQYF,TRBV5-6,TRBJ2-3
CASSYTGFFNTEAFF,TRBV6-6,TRBJ1-1
CASSARTGNQPQHF,TRBV6-1,TRBJ1-5
CASSPRDRGTYEQYF,TRBV9,TRBJ2-7
CASSDHRANTEAFF,TRBV7-2,TRBJ1-1
CASSPEGNPQTQYF,TRBV4-2,TRBJ2-5
CASSQSDMGGYTF,TRBV7-3,TRBJ1-2
CASSLEAGKYSNQPQHF,TRBV5-5,TRBJ1-5
CSVLRTGSNTEAFF,TRBV29-1,TRBJ1-1
CASSHGLAGDYEQYF,TRBV27,TRBJ2-7
CATSREHTTQADTQYF,TRBV15,TRBJ2-3
CASSLEGHESNEQFF,TRBV5-1,TRBJ2-1
CASSVGPLGAYGYTF,TRBV19,TRBJ1-2
CASSSKTPWAHNSPLHF,TRBV7-6,TRBJ1-6
CASSLFQGGYEQYF,TRBV27,TRBJ2-7
CASGYDRGDSYEQYF,TRBV6-6,TRBJ2-7
CASSVDFSGNTIYF,TRBV6-1,TRBJ1-3
CASSRGAGANVLTF,TRBV6-5,TRBJ2-6
CASSRSPGTGELFF,TRBV5-6,TRBJ2-2
CASSFVVGSEAFF,TRBV5-6,TRBJ1-1
CASSFGDRGSYEQYF,TRBV7-8,TRBJ2-7
CASRGDRVYEQYF,TRBV19,TRBJ2-7
CSVDAGKGGYTF,TRBV29-1,TRBJ1-2
CASRSSGYNEQFF,TRBV25-1,TRBJ2-1
CASSTNRQYTQYF,TRBV2,TRBJ2-3
CASSLLGAGTEAFF,TRBV7-3,TRBJ1-1
CASSGLGIAGPTRETQYF,TRBV5-4,TRBJ2-5
CASSQDIGQNSYEQYF,TRBV4-3,TRBJ2-7
CASSLGAGNGYTF,TRBV13,TRBJ1-2
CARSLMGHLAAFF,TRBV5-3,TRBJ1-1
CASSPPGTGEFVYGYTF,TRBV18,TRBJ1-2
CASSFSIAGAYNEQFF,TRBV11-3,TRBJ2-1
CASSADTNYGYTF,TRBV7-3,TRBJ1-2
CASSLAIAGVVETQYF,TRBV11-2,TRBJ2-5
CASSLGLAVYEQYF,TRBV5-6,TRBJ2-7
CASSVGTRGEETQYF,TRBV9,TRBJ2-5
CASRTGISAYTIYF,TRBV5-1,TRBJ1-3
CALEQGNDSPLHF,TRBV30,TRBJ1-6
CASSFTSGPEYNEQFF,TRBV5-1,TRBJ2-1
CASSATGRAEKLFF,TRBV5-4,TRBJ1-4
CASSPIPGGSAQSSYNEQFF,TRBV4-1,TRBJ2-1
CASSDGQGVEQFF,TRBV27,TRBJ2-1
CASSLAGSGAKEQFF,TRBV5-8,TRBJ2-1
CASRAGGANYGYTF,TRBV2,TRBJ1-2
CASGRSTLLTGAFEPQHF,TRBV12-5,TRBJ1-5
CASRTRVEGTEAFF,TRBV19,TRBJ1-1
CASSKWDSPELNTGELFF,TRBV19,TRBJ2-2
CASSSPFGQGVVSYEQYF,TRBV28,TRBJ2-7